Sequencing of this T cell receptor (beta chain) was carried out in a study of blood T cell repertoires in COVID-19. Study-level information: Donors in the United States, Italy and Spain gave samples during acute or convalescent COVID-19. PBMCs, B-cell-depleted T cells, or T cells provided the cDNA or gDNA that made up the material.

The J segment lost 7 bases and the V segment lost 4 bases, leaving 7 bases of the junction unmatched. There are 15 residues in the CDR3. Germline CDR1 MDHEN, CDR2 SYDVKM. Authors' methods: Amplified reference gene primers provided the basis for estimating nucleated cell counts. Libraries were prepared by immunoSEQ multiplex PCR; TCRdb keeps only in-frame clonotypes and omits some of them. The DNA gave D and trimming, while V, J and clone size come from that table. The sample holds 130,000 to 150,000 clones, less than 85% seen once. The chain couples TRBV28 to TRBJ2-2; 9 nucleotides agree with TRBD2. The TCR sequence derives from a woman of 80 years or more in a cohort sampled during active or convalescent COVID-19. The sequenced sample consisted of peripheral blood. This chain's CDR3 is CASSSTGTSIGELFF. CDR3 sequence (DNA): TGTGCCAGCAGTTCCACCGGGACTAGCATCGGGGAGCTGTTTTTT.